This T cell receptor (beta chain) emerged from a study of CD8+ T cells in alopecia areata. This clone has a handful of counts. Treatment specified: oral pan-JAK inhibitor, 5-10 mg twice daily. RNA was extracted and reverse transcribed into cDNA as the sequencing template. Method: immunoSEQ multiplex PCR; TCRdb's copy keeps in-frame clones and lacks some. This sample has around 86,000 clones, with 60% to 80% found just once. This CDR3 spans 17 amino acids. Germline V lookup: CDR1 LGHNT, CDR2 FRNRAP. V shed 0 bases and J shed 4 bases, with 18 bases lying between them. This chain connects TRBV12-5 to TRBJ1-2; D is uncertain. This TCR was sampled from a human donor with alopecia areata. The sample was CD8+ T cells sorted from blood, taken around week 44, from a patient treated with tofacitinib. For the CDR3, the DNA is TGTGCTAGTGGTTTGGTACATATTGGCGCACAGACCTATGGCTACACCTTC. As protein: CASGLVHIGAQTYGYTF. The whole variable domain, remainder taken from reference TRBV12-5 and TRBJ1-2, is DARVTQTPRHKVTEMGQEVTMRCQPILGHNTVFWYRQTMMQGLELLAYFRNRAPLDDSGMPKDRFSAEMPDATLATLKIQPSEPRDSAVYFCASGLVHIGAQTYGYTFGSGTRLTVV.